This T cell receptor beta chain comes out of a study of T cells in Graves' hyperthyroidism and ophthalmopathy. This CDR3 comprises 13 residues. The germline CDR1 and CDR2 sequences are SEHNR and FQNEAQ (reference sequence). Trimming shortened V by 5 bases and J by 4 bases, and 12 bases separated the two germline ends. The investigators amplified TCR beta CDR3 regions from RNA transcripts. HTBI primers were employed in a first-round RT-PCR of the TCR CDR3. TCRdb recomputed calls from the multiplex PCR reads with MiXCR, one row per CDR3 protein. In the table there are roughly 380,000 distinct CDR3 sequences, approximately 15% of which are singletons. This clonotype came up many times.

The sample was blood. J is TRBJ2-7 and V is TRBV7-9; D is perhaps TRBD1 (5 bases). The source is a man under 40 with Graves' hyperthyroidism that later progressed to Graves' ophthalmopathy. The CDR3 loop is CASSPKGSYEQYF. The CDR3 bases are TGTGCCAGCAGCCCCAAGGGGTCATACGAGCAGTACTTC. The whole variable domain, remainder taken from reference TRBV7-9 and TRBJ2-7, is DTGVSQNPRHKITKRGQNVTFRCDPISEHNRLYWYRQTLGQGPEFLTYFQNEAQLEKSRLLSDRFSAERPKGSFSTLEIQRTEQGDSAMYLCASSPKGSYEQYFGPGTRLTVT.